The clone carrying this T cell receptor (beta chain) was detected a few times. The antigen remains unidentified. In making TCR cDNA, 5'RACE template switching added a universal primer site and UMIs to it. TCRdb analysed the 5' RACE reads with MiXCR anew, one entry per CDR3 protein. This repertoire shows 300,000 to 350,000 distinct CDR3 sequences, 8% to 9.5% found once; its top ten account for around 17%. This entry is derived from a study of T cells after yellow fever vaccination. Findings and limits, study-wide: Among all clonotypes, a small share was observed in both CD4 and CD8 compartments. Detected again after the booster were most primary-vaccination clones, at 96% CD4 and 70% to 90% CD8.

The CDR3 loop spans 16 amino acids. The trim removed 5 bases at V and 3 bases at J, leaving 8 bases unmatched. The germline gives CDR1 SEHNR, CDR2 FQNEAQ (reference sequence). This clonotype originated in a man aged 18 to 29 who received the YFV17D yellow fever vaccine. V is TRBV7-9 and J is TRBJ2-2; 8 nucleotides match TRBD1. The specimen comprised PBMCs, sampled approximately 47 days after the first yellow fever vaccination. The CDR3 region has the DNA TGTGCCAGCAGCACCCCGGGACAGGCAGACACCGGGGAGCTGTTTTTT. Translation: CASSTPGQADTGELFF.